What follows are 25 T cell receptor beta chains derived from one specimen sequenced in a study of T cells in tuberculosis. Libraries were prepared by immunoSEQ multiplex PCR; TCRdb keeps only in-frame clonotypes and omits some of them. The sample holds 25,000 to 35,000 clones, 92% seen once. Time point noted: new active TB diagnosis, blood taken before or within 7 days of starting treatment. The sample in question was PBMCs, obtained at tuberculosis diagnosis. Source of these receptors: an adult with tuberculosis.

V is TRBV28 and J is TRBJ1-4; 7 nucleotides line up with TRBD1. CDR3 size: 15 residues. Germline lookup yields CDR1 MDHEN and CDR2 SYDVKM. The trim removed 5 bases at V and 4 bases at J, leaving 7 bases unmatched. CDR3 in DNA: TGTGCCAGCAGTCTTACAGGGGCGGGTAATGAAAAACTGTTTTTT. Protein product: CASSLTGAGNEKLFF.

The DNA of the CDR3 is TGTGCCAGCAGCTCGGGGGGGTTGCGCTATGGCTACACCTTC. It translates to CASSSGGLRYGYTF. The chain joins TRBV2 to TRBJ1-2; D perhaps matches TRBD1 (5 bases). This CDR3 is 14 amino acids long. CDR1 is SNHLY and CDR2 is FYNNEI in the germline V gene. Trimming pared 6 bases from V and 4 bases from J, leaving 15 bases between.

This chain connects TRBV4-1 to TRBJ2-1; TRBD2 aligns across 13 bases. The junction had 5 bases not matched to a gene; V was cut back by 2 bases and J by 4 bases. The CDR3 loop spans 17 amino acids. Germline CDR1 reads MGHRA; CDR2 reads YSYEKL. The CDR3 DNA reads as TGCGCCAGCAGCCAAAGACTACTAGCGGGAGGGTACAATGAGCAGTTCTTC. This sequence encodes CASSQRLLAGGYNEQFF.

V usage is TRBV19 and J usage is TRBJ1-1, with TRBD1 identical over 10 bases. V dropped 5 bases and J dropped 4; count of bases not matched to a gene: 7. This CDR3 is 15 amino acids long. Looked up from germline, CDR1 is LNHDA and CDR2 is SQIVND (reference sequence). CDR3 nucleotides: TGTGCCAGTAGTCTCGGGACAGGGGACGTCACTGAAGCTTTCTTT. Translation gives CASSLGTGDVTEAFF.

This clone showed up just once. This chain links TRBV30 with TRBJ2-3, with 10 positions matching TRBD1. V shed 2 bases, J shed 4 bases, and the junction held 3 bases outside the gene matches. The CDR3 runs 14 residues. Germline loops: CDR1 GTSNPN, CDR2 SVGIG (reference sequence). The CDR3 protein is CAWSTGQGSDTQYF. The CDR3 DNA follows: TGTGCCTGGAGTACGGGACAGGGGTCAGATACGCAGTATTTT.

The gene calls are TRBV7-9 and TRBJ2-5, with 11 bases matching TRBD2. CDR1 is SEHNR and CDR2 is FQNEAQ in the germline V gene (reference sequence). The CDR3 is 16 residues long. Unmatched junction bases numbered 5, after V lost 5 bases and J lost 0 bases. The CDR3 region is CASSGGLAVYQETQYF. CDR3 coding DNA: TGTGCCAGCAGCGGGGGACTAGCGGTATACCAAGAGACCCAGTACTTC. The whole variable domain, filled in from reference TRBV7-9 and TRBJ2-5, reads DTGVSQNPRHKITKRGQNVTFRCDPISEHNRLYWYRQTLGQGPEFLTYFQNEAQLEKSRLLSDRFSAERPKGSFSTLEIQRTEQGDSAMYLCASSGGLAVYQETQYFGPGTRLLVL.

This clone was recorded once. This chain links TRBV5-1 with TRBJ2-1; 9 nucleotides align to TRBD2. Germline-derived CDR1 and CDR2 are SGHRS and YFSETQ. V trimming: 4 bases; J trimming: 4 bases; junction bases outside the gene matches: 6. This CDR3 spans 15 amino acids. Written as DNA, the CDR3 is TGCGCCAGCAGCCGTCAGCGGGAGGAGTACAATGAGCAGTTCTTC. Its protein is CASSRQREEYNEQFF. Using reference TRBV5-1 and TRBJ2-1 for the parts outside the CDR3, the full variable domain is KAGVTQTPRYLIKTRGQQVTLSCSPISGHRSVSWYQQTPGQGLQFLFEYFSETQRNKGNFPGRFSGRQFSNSRSEMNVSTLELGDSALYLCASSRQREEYNEQFFGPGTRLTVL.

The rearrangement uses TRBV7-9 and TRBJ2-7; possible D gene TRBD2, 5 bases. V lost 3 bases to trimming and J lost 5 bases, with 11 bases between them. Germline loops: CDR1 SEHNR, CDR2 FQNEAQ (reference sequence). This CDR3 has 13 amino acids. The CDR3 bases are TGTGCCAGCAGCTTCAGGACTGTCGACGAGCAGTACTTC. Its translation: CASSFRTVDEQYF.

The rearrangement uses TRBV28 and TRBJ1-5; TRBD1 is a possible D gene (6 bases). From germline, CDR1 is MDHEN and CDR2 SYDVKM. CDR3 length equals 14 residues. Trimming shortened V by 5 bases and J by 5 bases, and 13 bases separated the two germline ends. The CDR3 spells CASSLQGGHQPQHF. CDR3 nucleotide sequence: TGTGCCAGCAGTCTACAGGGAGGGCATCAGCCCCAGCATTTT.

The DNA for the CDR3 is TGTGCCAGCAGTGAGGTAGGGACAGAGACCTACGAGCAGTACTTC. Translating gives CASSEVGTETYEQYF. The rearrangement joins TRBV25-1 to TRBJ2-7, with TRBD1 matching over 7 bases. The CDR3 extends over 15 amino acids. J lost 2 bases, V lost 3 bases, and 7 bases had no gene match. Germline CDR1 reads MGHDK; CDR2 reads SYGVNS.

The chain links TRBV9 to TRBJ2-2; 9 nucleotides align to TRBD1. Germline V gene lookup returns CDR1 SGDLS and CDR2 YYNGEE. V lost 5 bases, J lost 7 bases, and 12 bases stayed unmatched. CDR3 size: 16 residues. Here the CDR3 reads CASSIRDRELIGELFF. In DNA, the CDR3 is TGTGCCAGCAGTATCCGGGACAGGGAATTAATCGGGGAGCTGTTTTTT.

Only one count was recorded for this clone. The V gene is TRBV12-5, the J gene TRBJ1-4; 9 bases are shared with TRBD1. Germline assignment: CDR1 LGHNT and CDR2 FRNRAP. The CDR3 spans 16 residues. Trimming removed 4 bases from V and 6 bases from J; junction bases left unmatched: 9. CDR3 sequence reads: CASGYTTGTGHEKLFF. Here the CDR3 DNA reads TGTGCTAGTGGTTACACCACCGGGACAGGGCATGAAAAACTGTTTTTT.

Only a few counts were recorded for this clone. The chain recombines TRBV5-4 with TRBJ2-1; 7 nucleotides align to TRBD1. The CDR3 has 14 residues. CDR1 is SGHNT and CDR2 is YYREEE in the germline V gene (reference sequence). The V and J ends lost 4 bases and 5 bases, in that order; junction bases with no gene match: 6. CDR3 coding DNA: TGTGCCAGCAGCCGGGACAGTATCCACAATGAGCAGTTCTTC. It codes for CASSRDSIHNEQFF.

The gene calls are TRBV10-3 and TRBJ2-2, with a tentative D call TRBD1 (6 bases). The CDR3 is 15 residues long. The V end was cut by 3 bases, the J end by 0 bases, with 8 bases between. Germline-derived CDR1 and CDR2 are ENHRY and SYGVKD. The CDR3 is CAISDRTANTGELFF. As DNA, the CDR3 is TGTGCCATCAGTGATAGGACAGCGAACACCGGGGAGCTGTTTTTT.

The V call is TRBV6-6, the J call TRBJ2-7, with D perhaps matching TRBD2 (6 bases). CDR3 length: 14 residues. V was pared by 0 bases and J by 2 bases, with 8 bases between. Germline V gene lookup returns CDR1 MNHNY and CDR2 SVGAGI (reference sequence). In DNA, the CDR3 is TGTGCCAGCAGTTACTCGAGGACTACCTACGAGCAGTACTTC. Protein: CASSYSRTTYEQYF.

The chain links TRBV30 to TRBJ2-1, with 7 bases matching TRBD2. In germline, CDR1 is GTSNPN, CDR2 SVGIG (reference sequence). V shed 3 bases, J shed 3 bases, and the junction held 2 bases outside the gene matches. There are 13 residues in the CDR3. The CDR3 spells CAWRTSSYNEQFF. CDR3 nucleotide sequence: TGTGCCTGGAGGACTAGCAGCTACAATGAGCAGTTCTTC.

The chain links TRBV6-6 to TRBJ1-1; D remains ambiguous. The CDR3 extends over 12 amino acids. The germline gives CDR1 MNHNY, CDR2 SVGAGI (reference sequence). Deletions cut 4 bases from V and 10 bases from J, with 13 bases between. Here the CDR3 DNA reads TGTGCCAGCAGTTCCGCCGGTCGCGGAGCTTTCTTT. Its translation: CASSSAGRGAFF.

This clone was seen once. The chain is built from TRBV2 and TRBJ2-7; tentative D call: TRBD1 (6 bases). The V gene's germline CDR1 is SNHLY and CDR2 FYNNEI. V dropped 4 bases and J dropped 4 bases, with 14 bases sitting between them. The CDR3 sequence is 14 residues long. Written as DNA, the CDR3 is TGTGCCAGCAGTGGCCCCGGACAGCCGTACGAGCAGTACTTC. Residues: CASSGPGQPYEQYF.

The chain uses TRBV10-3 and TRBJ1-3; possibly TRBD1 for D (5 bases). V lost 6 bases and J 0 bases, leaving 9 bases between the germline ends. The CDR3 length is 14 residues. Germline loops: CDR1 ENHRY, CDR2 SYGVKD. CDR3 nucleotides: TGTGCCATCAGCGCGGGGCTCTCTGGAAACACCATATATTTT. Translated, it gives CAISAGLSGNTIYF.

The rearrangement joins TRBV4-3 to TRBJ2-1, with a tentative D call TRBD2 (7 bases). V was trimmed by 0 bases and J by 7 bases, leaving 13 bases between them. CDR3 length: 15 amino acids. Germline CDR1 is LGHNA and CDR2 is YSLEER. The CDR3: CASSQERGGGNEQFF. The DNA for the CDR3 is TGCGCCAGCAGCCAAGAAAGAGGGGGGGGGAATGAGCAGTTCTTC.

V and J are TRBV4-3 and TRBJ1-1; D unresolved. The CDR3 consists of 15 residues. From germline, CDR1 is LGHNA and CDR2 YSLEER. Trimming took 1 base from V and 2 from J, leaving 11 bases between them. CDR3 nucleotides: TGCGCCAGCAGCCAAGGCCCCACATCAAACACTGAAGCTTTCTTT. It is translated as CASSQGPTSNTEAFF.

V gene TRBV19 combines with J gene TRBJ1-1; D possibly corresponds to TRBD1 (6 bases). In germline, CDR1 is LNHDA, CDR2 SQIVND (reference sequence). Trimming took off 7 bases at V and 9 bases at J, with 21 bases between the two ends. The length of the CDR3 is 14 residues. The CDR3: CASKRGGETRQAFF. CDR3 bases: TGTGCCAGTAAAAGGGGGGGGGAAACCCGACAAGCTTTCTTT. Full variable domain (outside the CDR3, taken from reference TRBV19 and TRBJ1-1): DGGITQSPKYLFRKEGQNVTLSCEQNLNHDAMYWYRQDPGQGLRLIYYSQIVNDFQKGDIAEGYSVSREKKESFPLTVTSAQKNPTAFYLCASKRGGETRQAFFGQGTRLTVV.

This sequence joins TRBV19 and TRBJ2-7, with D uncertain. V was clipped by 2 bases and J by 4 bases, with 18 bases between them. The CDR3 contains 16 residues. Per the germline V gene, CDR1 is LNHDA and CDR2 is SQIVND (reference sequence). CDR3 residues: CASSIKGSLGNYEQYF. Here the CDR3 DNA reads TGTGCCAGTAGTATAAAAGGTAGCCTTGGCAATTACGAGCAGTACTTC.

The CDR3 DNA follows: TGTGCCAGCAGGAACAGGGCGGGCGAGCAGTACTTC. Its translation: CASRNRAGEQYF. The chain carries TRBV6-5 and TRBJ2-7; D is possibly TRBD1 (6 bases). This CDR3 comprises 12 residues. Germline V gene sequence: CDR1 MNHEY, CDR2 SVGAGI. V was trimmed by 6 bases and J by 6 bases, leaving 12 bases between them.

This clone was observed a few times. The genes are TRBV7-3 and TRBJ2-2; 8 bases are shared with TRBD2. The germline V gene encodes CDR1 SGHTA and CDR2 FQGTGA. The CDR3 totals 16 residues. With 5 bases clipped from V and 1 base from J, the junction kept 6 bases outside the gene matches. For the CDR3, the DNA is TGTGCCAGCAGCCACCAGCGGGGGAAGAACACCGGGGAGCTGTTTTTT. It codes for CASSHQRGKNTGELFF. Filled out from reference TRBV7-3 and TRBJ2-2, the complete variable domain reads GAGVSQTPSNKVTEKGKYVELRCDPISGHTALYWYRQSLGQGPEFLIYFQGTGAADDSGLPNDRFFAVRPEGSVSTLKIQRTERGDSAVYLCASSHQRGKNTGELFFGEGSRLTVL.